This T cell receptor beta chain was found in a study of blood T cell repertoires in COVID-19. Study in general: The United States, Italy and Spain were the sources of the acute and convalescent COVID-19 samples. PBMCs, B-cell-depleted T cells, or T cells were the source of the cDNA or gDNA that made up the material.

Per the authors' pipeline: The authors estimated nucleated cell counts from reference gene primer amplification. Clones were sequenced by immunoSEQ multiplex PCR, and TCRdb holds only the in-frame ones, with some missing. D and trimming come from the DNA, and the V and J calls and clone size come from that table. Of about 98,000 clones listed, 85% to 90% were seen once; the top ten hold less than 3.5%. The sample comprised peripheral blood. The TCR was taken from a man aged 45-60 years with active or convalescent COVID-19.

The CDR3 DNA reads as TGCGCCAGCAGCTTGGATAGCGGGGGACCTAGCTCCTACGAGCAGTACTTC. The encoded protein is CASSLDSGGPSSYEQYF. The chain couples TRBV5-1 to TRBJ2-7; TRBD2 agrees at 9 bases. Germline assignment: CDR1 SGHRS and CDR2 YFSETQ. This CDR3 has 17 residues. The trim removed 0 bases at V and 0 bases at J, leaving 7 bases unmatched.